Listed here are 27 T cell receptor beta chains from one sample, sequenced in a study of T cell changes during pregnancy in multiple sclerosis. Assay used: immunoSEQ multiplex PCR; TCRdb lists only in-frame clones, some missing. The sample shows some 60,000 clones, approximately 89% of them seen only once. Sequencing was performed on peripheral blood, taken after pregnancy. These receptors were collected from a female donor in good health, enrolled as a control in a pregnancy study.

CDR3 in amino acids: CASSPARGPYGYTF. For the CDR3, the DNA is TGTGCCAGCAGTCCCGCCAGGGGGCCCTATGGCTACACCTTC. The rearrangement uses TRBV13 and TRBJ1-2; TRBD1 matches at 8 bases. The CDR3 has 14 residues. CDR1 is PRHDT, CDR2 FYEKMQ, per germline (reference sequence). V lost 6 bases to trimming and J lost 4 bases; unmatched junction nucleotides: 7.

V is TRBV5-4 and J is TRBJ2-2; D is uncertain. Germline-derived CDR1 and CDR2 are SGHNT and YYREEE (reference sequence). This CDR3 is 13 amino acids long. Between the trimmed V and J ends, which lost 5 bases and 2 bases, there was a span of 7 bases. The CDR3 region is CASSPRNTGELFF. In nucleotides, the CDR3 is TGTGCCAGCAGTCCTAGAAACACCGGGGAGCTGTTTTTT.

The chain couples TRBV5-6 to TRBJ2-7, with D possibly matching TRBD1 (5 bases). The V end lost 3 bases, the J end lost 3 bases, and 16 bases lay between the germline ends. The CDR3 covers 15 residues. Germline CDR1 reads SGHDT; CDR2 reads YYEEEE. The CDR3 bases are TGTGCCAGCAGCTCTGCCCCAGGGTTCAACTACGAGCAGTACTTC. This encodes CASSSAPGFNYEQYF.

The V gene is TRBV5-1, the J gene TRBJ1-2, with a tentative D call TRBD1 (6 bases). Germline lookup yields CDR1 SGHRS and CDR2 YFSETQ. V shed 6 bases and J shed 2 bases, with 14 bases lying between them. The length of the CDR3 is 14 residues. CDR3 DNA sequence: TGCGCCAGCAACGGAGGACAGTTCAACTATGGCTACACCTTC. Protein product: CASNGGQFNYGYTF.

The genes are TRBV29-1 and TRBJ2-1, with 10 nucleotides matching TRBD2. Germline CDR1 is SQVTM and CDR2 is ANQGSEA. CDR3 length equals 16 residues. The V segment lost 6 bases and the J segment 7 bases; nucleotides outside the gene matches: 15. The CDR3 region is CSVLVAGGPKTNEQFF. CDR3 in DNA: TGCAGCGTCCTTGTAGCGGGAGGCCCGAAGACTAATGAGCAGTTCTTC.

The chain uses TRBV5-1 and TRBJ2-7; D not certain. Germline CDR1 SGHRS, CDR2 YFSETQ. Between the trimmed V and J ends, which lost 1 base and 7 bases, there was a span of 9 bases. This CDR3 has 12 residues. Here the CDR3 reads CASSLTHEEQYF. CDR3 nucleotide sequence: TGCGCCAGCAGCTTGACCCACGAGGAGCAGTACTTC.

This chain links TRBV6-1 with TRBJ1-2; D gene unclear. The germline V and J ends were trimmed by 0 bases and 8 bases, with 10 bases remaining between them. Germline V gene sequence: CDR1 MNHNS, CDR2 SASEGT. This CDR3 contains 13 residues. CDR3 region: CASSEASGVGYTF. CDR3 nucleotide sequence: TGTGCCAGCAGTGAAGCTAGCGGGGTCGGCTACACCTTC.

The chain is built from TRBV27 and TRBJ2-6; a possible D gene is TRBD1 (6 bases). This CDR3 comprises 19 residues. CDR1 and CDR2 (germline): MNHEY, SMNVEV (reference sequence). The V gene lost 5 bases and the J gene lost 0 bases, with 20 bases spanning the gap. CDR3 sequence reads: CASSPFAGAFNSGANVLTF. The CDR3 coding sequence is TGTGCCAGCAGTCCCTTCGCAGGGGCATTCAACTCTGGGGCCAACGTCCTGACTTTC.

This chain links TRBV19 with TRBJ1-2; 7 bases align to TRBD1. This CDR3 is built from 13 residues. Germline-derived CDR1 and CDR2 are LNHDA and SQIVND (reference sequence). The junction had 5 bases not matched to a gene; V was cut back by 8 bases and J by 2 bases. The CDR3 loop is CASLQGPNYGYTF. In DNA form, the CDR3 reads TGTGCCAGTCTACAGGGGCCAAACTATGGCTACACCTTC. The full variable domain, its missing parts supplied by reference TRBV19 and TRBJ1-2, is DGGITQSPKYLFRKEGQNVTLSCEQNLNHDAMYWYRQDPGQGLRLIYYSQIVNDFQKGDIAEGYSVSREKKESFPLTVTSAQKNPTAFYLCASLQGPNYGYTFGSGTRLTVV.

This clone was recorded once. V is TRBV6-5 and J is TRBJ2-3; 7 bases agree with TRBD2. The germline V gene encodes CDR1 MNHEY and CDR2 SVGAGI. The CDR3 is 16 residues long. J lost 1 base, V lost 3 bases, and 7 bases had no gene match. This CDR3 reads CASSYGASGGTDTQYF. CDR3 bases: TGTGCCAGCAGTTATGGGGCTAGCGGCGGCACAGATACGCAGTATTTT.

The chain employs TRBV25-1 and TRBJ2-7, with D uncertain. This CDR3 has 12 residues. Trimming stripped 7 bases from V and 0 bases from J, with 7 bases between. The V gene's germline CDR1 is MGHDK and CDR2 SYGVNS. In DNA form, the CDR3 reads TGTGCCAGCAACAGAAGCTCCTACGAGCAGTACTTC. This encodes CASNRSSYEQYF.

This clone has just one count. The genes are TRBV18 and TRBJ1-2; 8 bases fit TRBD1. Germline assignment: CDR1 KGHSH and CDR2 LQKENI. This CDR3 has 14 amino acids. Trimming cost V 2 bases and J 6 bases; bases outside gene matches: 5. The chain's CDR3 is CASSPRTGSDGYTF. DNA for the CDR3: TGTGCCAGCTCACCAAGGACAGGGAGTGATGGCTACACCTTC.

J is TRBJ2-1 and V is TRBV7-6; 9 nucleotides match TRBD2. Germline assignment: CDR1 SGHVS and CDR2 FNYEAQ. This CDR3 has 14 amino acids. V lost 6 bases to trimming and J lost 6 bases; unmatched junction nucleotides: 6. CDR3 in amino acids: CASSTRGGSNEQFF. The CDR3 bases are TGTGCCAGCAGTACGCGGGGGGGCAGCAATGAGCAGTTCTTC.

The chain carries TRBV27 and TRBJ1-5; 7 bases are shared with TRBD1. The germline V gene has CDR1 MNHEY and CDR2 SMNVEV (reference sequence). V shed 3 bases, J shed 1 base, and the junction held 3 bases outside the gene matches. This CDR3 has 15 residues. Written as DNA, the CDR3 is TGTGCCAGCAGTTTTCAGGGGGTGAGCAATCAGCCCCAGCATTTT. Encoded protein: CASSFQGVSNQPQHF.

The chain combines TRBV10-3 with TRBJ1-1; the match to TRBD1 covers 7 bases. Trimming cost V 5 bases and J 3 bases; bases outside gene matches: 6. The CDR3 has 14 amino acids. Germline CDR1 ENHRY, CDR2 SYGVKD. The CDR3: CAISLTGIDTEAFF. For the CDR3, the DNA is TGTGCCATCAGTCTGACAGGGATAGACACTGAAGCTTTCTTT.

The rearrangement links TRBV10-3 to TRBJ1-2; 8 bases agree with TRBD1. Germline V CDR1 and CDR2: ENHRY, SYGVKD. The CDR3 loop spans 15 amino acids. Trimming cost V 0 bases and J 4 bases; bases outside gene matches: 4. The CDR3 sequence is CAISESRTGSYGYTF. As DNA, the CDR3 is TGTGCCATCAGTGAGTCGAGGACAGGGAGCTATGGCTACACCTTC.

The J gene is TRBJ1-2, the V gene TRBV29-1; the D gene is possibly TRBD1 (5 bases). The germline V gene encodes CDR1 SQVTM and CDR2 ANQGSEA. The V end was cut by 0 bases, the J end by 2 bases, with 10 bases between. This CDR3 is built from 14 residues. CDR3 sequence (DNA): TGCAGCGTTGAAGACCGGAGGGACAACTATGGCTACACCTTC. This sequence encodes CSVEDRRDNYGYTF. Variable domain in full (rest from reference TRBV29-1 and TRBJ1-2): SAVISQKPSRDICQRGTSLTIQCQVDSQVTMMFWYRQQPGQSLTLIATANQGSEATYESGFVIDKFPISRPNLTFSTLTVSNMSPEDSSIYLCSVEDRRDNYGYTFGSGTRLTVV.

With respect to this clone: The sample carries other DNA sequences with the same CDR3. The gene calls are TRBV13 and TRBJ2-5; D may be TRBD2 (5 bases). V lost 6 bases to trimming and J lost 5 bases, with 13 bases between them. Germline CDR1 reads PRHDT; CDR2 reads FYEKMQ (reference sequence). The CDR3 runs 13 residues. This CDR3 is CASSHTERETQYF. The DNA of the CDR3 is TGTGCCAGCAGTCATACCGAGCGGGAGACCCAGTACTTC.

CDR3 region: CASEGNHPSGRGYTDTQYF. The DNA of the CDR3 is TGCGCCAGCGAGGGTAATCATCCTAGCGGGAGGGGTTACACAGATACGCAGTATTTT. This chain uses TRBV10-1 with TRBJ2-3, with 12 bases matching TRBD2. Germline lookup yields CDR1 WNHNN and CDR2 SYGVQD (reference sequence). The V segment lost 8 bases and the J segment 2 bases; nucleotides outside the gene matches: 17. This CDR3 contains 19 residues.

This chain uses TRBV6-6 with TRBJ1-3; tentative D call: TRBD1 (6 bases). CDR1 is MNHNY and CDR2 is SVGAGI in the germline V gene (reference sequence). The CDR3 consists of 15 residues. With 0 bases removed from V and 4 bases from J, the gap between germline ends came to 10 bases. The CDR3 DNA reads as TGTGCCAGCAGTTACTCGCAGGGGCTCGGAAACACCATATATTTT. Its protein product is CASSYSQGLGNTIYF.

This clone was detected only once. The chain couples TRBV28 to TRBJ2-2; 13 bases match TRBD2. The V gene's germline CDR1 is MDHEN and CDR2 SYDVKM. V gave up 6 bases and J gave up 3 bases; unmatched junction bases: 10. The CDR3 has 18 residues. CDR3 sequence reads: CASSRLGTSGMDTGELFF. The CDR3 region has the DNA TGTGCCAGCAGCCGCCTCGGGACTAGCGGGATGGACACCGGGGAGCTGTTTTTT.

This chain uses TRBV27 with TRBJ1-2; D is unresolved. The CDR3 is 15 residues long. V lost 0 bases to trimming and J lost 4 bases, with 12 bases between them. From germline, CDR1 is MNHEY and CDR2 SMNVEV (reference sequence). CDR3 loop: CASSLSSGGPYGYTF. CDR3 DNA sequence: TGTGCCAGCAGTTTATCTTCCGGAGGGCCCTATGGCTACACCTTC.

The V and J genes are TRBV15 and TRBJ1-1, with 7 nucleotides matching TRBD1. The germline V gene encodes CDR1 LNHNV and CDR2 YYDKDF (reference sequence). Germline trimming cut 6 bases from V and 5 bases from J; bases unmatched to any gene: 15. The CDR3 covers 16 residues. CDR3 nucleotide sequence: TGTGCCACCAGTCGGGGTTCGAGGGGGCTACGGACTGAAGCTTTCTTT. It encodes CATSRGSRGLRTEAFF. Full variable domain (rest looked up from reference TRBV15 and TRBJ1-1): DAMVIQNPRYQVTQFGKPVTLSCSQTLNHNVMYWYQQKSSQAPKLLFHYYDKDFNNEADTPDNFQSRRPNTSFCFLDIRSPGLGDTAMYLCATSRGSRGLRTEAFFGQGTRLTVV.

The V gene is TRBV10-3, the J gene TRBJ1-2; D may be TRBD1 (5 bases). V lost 3 bases, J lost 2 bases, and 13 bases lay in between. There are 15 residues in the CDR3. Germline V gene lookup returns CDR1 ENHRY and CDR2 SYGVKD. CDR3 DNA: TGTGCCATCAGTGATTCCACTGGGGGGAACTATGGCTACACCTTC. Translating gives CAISDSTGGNYGYTF.

The chain combines TRBV6-5 with TRBJ2-1; maybe TRBD2 (7 bases). Germline CDR1 is MNHEY and CDR2 is SVGAGI. The CDR3 extends over 15 amino acids. V lost 0 bases and J lost 7, with 13 bases in between. The CDR3 loop is CASSYSRRGGNEQFF. For the CDR3, the DNA is TGTGCCAGCAGTTACTCGAGAAGGGGGGGGAATGAGCAGTTCTTC.

V gene TRBV10-2 combines with J gene TRBJ1-2; tentatively, D is TRBD1 (5 bases). The V and J ends lost 3 bases and 8 bases respectively, with 10 bases between them. The CDR3 sequence is 12 residues long. From germline, CDR1 is WSHSY and CDR2 SAAADI. In nucleotides, the CDR3 is TGCGCCAGCAGTGAAACAGGAGACGGCTACACCTTC. Its protein is CASSETGDGYTF.

The V call is TRBV9, the J call TRBJ2-2, with D perhaps matching TRBD1 (6 bases). Germline values: CDR1 SGDLS, CDR2 YYNGEE. V was clipped by 4 bases and J by 4 bases, with 11 bases between them. There are 14 residues in the CDR3. The CDR3 DNA follows: TGTGCCAGCAGCTCGCAAGGGGGCACCGGGGAGCTGTTTTTT. This codes for CASSSQGGTGELFF. Based on the CDR3 plus reference TRBV9 and TRBJ2-2, the full variable domain is DSGVTQTPKHLITATGQRVTLRCSPRSGDLSVYWYQQSLDQGLQFLIQYYNGEERAKGNILERFSAQQFPDLHSELNLSSLELGDSALYFCASSSQGGTGELFFGEGSRLTVL.